These 6 T cell receptor beta chains share one sample of origin, sequenced in a study of blood T cell repertoires in COVID-19. Assay used: immunoSEQ multiplex PCR; TCRdb lists only in-frame clones, some missing. Among 150,000 to 200,000 clones listed, 80% to 90% were seen once. The specimen was peripheral blood. The source of these receptors is a woman in her 70s with COVID-19, enrolled during active disease.

Regarding this clone: One end of the junction does not line up with germline, which may come from a read error. V gene TRBV7-7 combines with J gene TRBJ2-7; 7 positions agree with TRBD2. This CDR3 region has 14 residues. Germline V gives CDR1 SSHAT, CDR2 FNYEAQ (reference sequence). This chain's CDR3 is CASSLDGGGYEQYF. The DNA of the CDR3 is TGTGCTAGCAGCTTAGATGGGGGGGGTTACGAGCAGTACTTC.

The CDR3 loop reads CASSNRDRGIRELFF. DNA for the CDR3: TGTGCCAGTAGTAACAGGGACAGGGGCATTCGGGAGCTGTTTTTT. The chain recombines TRBV19 with TRBJ2-2, with TRBD1 identical over 10 bases. Per the germline V gene, CDR1 is LNHDA and CDR2 is SQIVND (reference sequence). After removal of 4 bases from V and 9 bases from J, the junction contained 8 bases not matched to a gene. The CDR3 sequence is 15 residues long.

This chain joins TRBV5-1 and TRBJ2-7; 11 positions agree with TRBD2. CDR1 and CDR2 from the germline V gene are SGHRS and YFSETQ. The J segment lost 4 bases and the V segment lost 4 bases, leaving 7 bases of the junction unmatched. There are 15 residues in the CDR3. The CDR3 reads CASSQLAGGTYEQYF. As DNA, the CDR3 is TGCGCCAGCAGCCAGTTAGCGGGGGGGACGTACGAGCAGTACTTC.

The chain is built from TRBV5-8 and TRBJ1-5, with 8 nucleotides matching TRBD1. The germline gives CDR1 SGHTS, CDR2 YDEGEE. After removal of 5 bases from V and 2 bases from J, the junction contained 3 bases not matched to a gene. CDR3 size: 14 residues. CDR3 bases: TGTGCCAGCAGTTGGGGACAGGGCAATCAGCCCCAGCATTTT. This gives the protein CASSWGQGNQPQHF.

This clone was found once. This sequence joins TRBV7-2 and TRBJ1-4, with 7 nucleotides matching TRBD1. This CDR3 region has 16 residues. Germline V gives CDR1 SGHTA, CDR2 FQGNSA. Trimming cost V 5 bases and J 7 bases; bases outside gene matches: 13. The CDR3 sequence is CASSGPTGIRGEKLFF. In DNA, the CDR3 is TGTGCCAGCAGCGGGCCGACAGGGATACGGGGTGAAAAACTGTTTTTT.

J is TRBJ2-2 and V is TRBV12-3 or TRBV12-4; 8 nucleotides line up with TRBD1. With 7 bases clipped from V and 6 bases from J, the junction kept 4 bases outside the gene matches. The CDR3 has 13 residues. CDR3 sequence: CASNVQGAGELFF. The CDR3 DNA sequence: TGTGCCAGCAACGTACAGGGGGCCGGGGAGCTGTTTTTT.